Here is one T cell receptor beta chain with its context. These data come from a study of T cell responses to AZD1222 COVID-19 vaccine. Clones were read by immunoSEQ multiplex PCR, and TCRdb kept only the in-frame ones, dropping some. The sample lists around 73,000 clones, roughly nine tenths occurring once. Germline V gives CDR1 MNHEY, CDR2 SVGAGI. Trimming cost V 6 bases and J 4 bases; bases outside gene matches: 5. The CDR3 sequence is 13 residues long. The sequencing here drew on peripheral blood, taken 28 days after the second AZD1222 dose. The gene calls are TRBV6-5 and TRBJ1-2; 7 nucleotides match TRBD1. This receptor was taken from an adult who received the AZD1222 COVID-19 vaccine. CDR3 DNA: TGTGCCAGCAGACGACAGGGTATCTATGGCTACACCTTC. Amino acid sequence: CASRRQGIYGYTF.